Shown below are 6 T cell receptor beta chains from a single sample sequenced in a study of T cells expressing NK-cell markers. For each CDR3 protein, TCRdb gives one entry from its re-call of the 5' RACE reads, without DNA. The table counts over 250,000 distinct CDR3 sequences; roughly 4.2% lies in the top ten. Sequenced: blood T cells: a sorted CD56 or NKG2C T cell subset, CD4+ or CD8+ T cells, or bulk PBMC T cells (not recorded which). The receptor source for this set is a woman between 18 and 75 years old in good health.

This chain uses TRBV20-1 with TRBJ2-5; without DNA, the TCRdb call of TRBD1 cannot be checked. The germline V gene has CDR1 DFQATT and CDR2 SNEGSKA (reference sequence). The CDR3 contains 15 residues. The CDR3 loop reads CSAPGRGGSQETQYF.

The chain combines TRBV15 with TRBJ2-3; without DNA, the TCRdb call of TRBD1 cannot be checked. The CDR3 has 16 amino acids. Germline CDR1 and CDR2: LNHNV and YYDKDF (reference sequence). This CDR3 is CATSRDGRYSTDTQYF.

The chain has TRBV7-9 and TRBJ1-1. Germline V gene lookup returns CDR1 SEHNR and CDR2 FQNEAQ (reference sequence). CDR3 length equals 12 residues. This chain's CDR3 is CASSFSVMQAFF.

This chain links TRBV9 with TRBJ2-7; TCRdb indicates TRBD2, and absent DNA this call remains unverified. This CDR3 region has 16 residues. Looked up from germline, CDR1 is SGDLS and CDR2 is YYNGEE. CDR3: CASSVGLAGGPGEQYF.

The CDR3 here is CASSLVGGPNEQFF. The V gene is TRBV11-2, the J gene TRBJ2-1. Germline V gene sequence: CDR1 SGHAT, CDR2 FQNNGV. CDR3 size: 14 residues.

The chain has TRBV29-1 and TRBJ2-5; as DNA is missing, the TRBD1 call by TCRdb cannot be tested. Germline V gives CDR1 SQVTM, CDR2 ANQGSEA. This CDR3 is 13 amino acids long. The CDR3 reads CSGADRNQETQYF.